A selection of T cell receptor beta chains follows, all from one sample in a study of chemoradiotherapy in HPV16-positive cancers. The repertoire was sequenced with immunoSEQ multiplex PCR; TCRdb's copy has only in-frame clones and lacks some. This sample has about 10,000 clones, with around 70% found just once. The sample here was taken from a patient who underwent chemoradiotherapy. These receptors were obtained from a human donor with HPV-associated anogenital cancer. Both conserved end residues are part of each CDR3. Fields, in order: J gene, V gene, clone size, D gene, CDR3 protein, CDR3 DNA. A D gene is named only where the DNA matches it firmly. Where a row states a size, it is once, few, many or the class of an expanded clone; other rows omit it.

J gene: TRBJ2-3; V gene: TRBV28; clone size: -; D gene: -; CDR3 protein: CASSLRASGTYTDTQYF; CDR3 DNA: TGTGCCAGCAGTTTAAGGGCGAGCGGTACATACACAGATACGCAGTATTTT
J gene: TRBJ2-2; V gene: TRBV30; clone size: few; D gene: TRBD1; CDR3 protein: CAWSYLGGGFGELFF; CDR3 DNA: TGTGCCTGGAGTTACTTAGGGGGCGGTTTCGGGGAGCTGTTTTTT
J gene: TRBJ2-7; V gene: TRBV28; clone size: medium-sized; D gene: TRBD2; CDR3 protein: CASSPPAGVRLEQYF; CDR3 DNA: TGTGCCAGCAGTCCTCCAGCGGGGGTGCGGTTGGAGCAGTACTTC
J gene: TRBJ2-5; V gene: TRBV11-1; clone size: -; D gene: -; CDR3 protein: CASSESRRETQYF; CDR3 DNA: TGTGCCAGCAGCGAGAGCCGTCGAGAGACCCAGTACTTC
J gene: TRBJ1-2; V gene: TRBV5-5; clone size: -; D gene: -; CDR3 protein: CASSLSGQTLYGYTF; CDR3 DNA: TGTGCCAGCAGCTTGTCCGGACAGACACTCTATGGCTACACCTTC
J gene: TRBJ1-5; V gene: TRBV5-1; clone size: -; D gene: -; CDR3 protein: CASSTDGGNQPQHF; CDR3 DNA: TGCGCCAGCAGCACTGACGGAGGCAATCAGCCCCAGCATTTT
J gene: TRBJ1-2; V gene: TRBV7-2; clone size: once; D gene: -; CDR3 protein: CASSLYGTDSYGYTF; CDR3 DNA: TGTGCCAGCAGCTTATACGGGACGGACAGCTATGGCTACACCTTC
J gene: TRBJ2-1; V gene: TRBV7-2; clone size: -; D gene: TRBD2; CDR3 protein: CASSSSGGGYLEQFF; CDR3 DNA: TGTGCCAGCAGCTCATCGGGGGGGGGTTATCTTGAGCAGTTCTTC
J gene: TRBJ1-3; V gene: TRBV5-5; clone size: few; D gene: TRBD1; CDR3 protein: CASSINKGAGGNTIYF; CDR3 DNA: TGTGCCAGCAGCATAAACAAGGGGGCGGGCGGAAACACCATATATTTT
J gene: TRBJ2-3; V gene: TRBV2; clone size: -; D gene: -; CDR3 protein: CASSLRGRTDTQYF; CDR3 DNA: TGTGCCAGCAGTTTACGGGGGCGCACAGATACGCAGTATTTT
J gene: TRBJ1-4; V gene: TRBV4-3; clone size: -; D gene: TRBD1; CDR3 protein: CASSQDVVAGGYPTNEKLFF; CDR3 DNA: TGCGCCAGCAGCCAAGATGTAGTGGCAGGGGGCTATCCCACTAATGAAAAACTGTTTTTT
J gene: TRBJ2-1; V gene: TRBV4-3; clone size: -; D gene: TRBD2; CDR3 protein: CASSPNLGLAGDEQFF; CDR3 DNA: TGCGCCAGCAGCCCAAACCTGGGGCTAGCGGGGGATGAGCAGTTCTTC
J gene: TRBJ1-5; V gene: TRBV6-1; clone size: few; D gene: TRBD1; CDR3 protein: CASSGGGQAANQPQHF; CDR3 DNA: TGTGCCAGCAGTGGAGGGGGACAGGCTGCCAATCAGCCCCAGCATTTT
J gene: TRBJ1-1; V gene: TRBV13; clone size: -; D gene: -; CDR3 protein: CASRAGGRGTEAFF; CDR3 DNA: TGTGCCAGCAGGGCGGGGGGCAGAGGCACTGAAGCTTTCTTT
J gene: TRBJ1-1; V gene: TRBV10-3; clone size: -; D gene: -; CDR3 protein: CAISKGAGGTEAFF; CDR3 DNA: TGTGCCATCAGTAAAGGGGCAGGTGGAACCGAAGCTTTCTTT
J gene: TRBJ1-2; V gene: TRBV5-1; clone size: -; D gene: -; CDR3 protein: CASSLDMGGYTF; CDR3 DNA: TGCGCCAGCAGCTTGGATATGGGTGGCTACACCTTC
J gene: TRBJ1-5; V gene: TRBV5-1; clone size: few; D gene: -; CDR3 protein: CASSLGPAGNQPQHF; CDR3 DNA: TGCGCCAGCAGCTTAGGACCCGCGGGCAATCAGCCCCAGCATTTT
J gene: TRBJ2-3; V gene: TRBV9; clone size: -; D gene: TRBD2; CDR3 protein: CASSTRLAGEDTQYF; CDR3 DNA: TGTGCCAGCAGCACGCGACTAGCGGGGGAGGATACGCAGTATTTT
J gene: TRBJ2-3; V gene: TRBV2; clone size: -; D gene: -; CDR3 protein: CASRDRASTDTQYF; CDR3 DNA: TGTGCCAGCAGGGACAGAGCTAGCACAGATACGCAGTATTTT
J gene: TRBJ1-2; V gene: TRBV4-1; clone size: few; D gene: -; CDR3 protein: CASSQEEGGIGGYTF; CDR3 DNA: TGCGCCAGCAGCCAAGAGGAGGGGGGTATTGGTGGCTACACCTTC
J gene: TRBJ1-5; V gene: TRBV19; clone size: -; D gene: -; CDR3 protein: CASSQLDQPQHF; CDR3 DNA: TGTGCCAGTAGCCAATTGGATCAGCCCCAGCATTTT
J gene: TRBJ1-1; V gene: TRBV9; clone size: -; D gene: TRBD1; CDR3 protein: CASSVEGQGRTEAFF; CDR3 DNA: TGTGCCAGCAGCGTAGAGGGACAGGGGCGGACTGAAGCTTTCTTT
J gene: TRBJ2-5; V gene: TRBV6-1; clone size: -; D gene: TRBD2; CDR3 protein: CASSVTSGGLYQETQYF; CDR3 DNA: TGTGCCAGCAGTGTGACTAGCGGGGGCCTGTACCAAGAGACCCAGTACTTC
J gene: TRBJ1-6; V gene: TRBV6-4; clone size: few; D gene: -; CDR3 protein: CASSCRVSPLHF; CDR3 DNA: TGTGCCAGCAGTTGCCGAGTTTCACCCCTCCACTTT
J gene: TRBJ2-7; V gene: TRBV30; clone size: -; D gene: -; CDR3 protein: CAWSVSQNYEQYF; CDR3 DNA: TGTGCCTGGAGTGTAAGCCAGAACTACGAGCAGTACTTC
J gene: TRBJ2-2; V gene: TRBV5-1; clone size: -; D gene: TRBD2; CDR3 protein: CASSFRTSSAGELFF; CDR3 DNA: TGCGCCAGCAGCTTCCGGACTAGCTCCGCCGGGGAGCTGTTTTTT
J gene: TRBJ2-2; V gene: TRBV7-9; clone size: few; D gene: -; CDR3 protein: CASSFRRGPYTGELFF; CDR3 DNA: TGTGCCAGCAGCTTTCGGCGGGGGCCCTACACCGGGGAGCTGTTTTTT
J gene: TRBJ1-2; V gene: TRBV4-1; clone size: -; D gene: -; CDR3 protein: CASSQRGSYYGYTF; CDR3 DNA: TGCGCCAGCAGCCAAAGAGGGTCTTACTATGGCTACACCTTC
J gene: TRBJ2-1; V gene: TRBV6-5; clone size: -; D gene: TRBD1; CDR3 protein: CASRSDRGHYNEQFF; CDR3 DNA: TGTGCCAGCAGATCAGACAGGGGTCACTACAATGAGCAGTTCTTC
J gene: TRBJ1-1; V gene: TRBV18; clone size: -; D gene: -; CDR3 protein: CASSQNTVGTTEAFF; CDR3 DNA: TGTGCCAGCTCGCAGAATACAGTGGGTACCACTGAAGCTTTCTTT
J gene: TRBJ2-7; V gene: TRBV25-1; clone size: -; D gene: -; CDR3 protein: CASSENDGYEQYF; CDR3 DNA: TGTGCCAGCAGTGAAAACGACGGCTACGAGCAGTACTTC
J gene: TRBJ2-1; V gene: TRBV4-2; clone size: -; D gene: -; CDR3 protein: CASSQDRGLYNEQFF; CDR3 DNA: TGTGCCAGCAGCCAAGATCGGGGGCTATACAATGAGCAGTTCTTC
J gene: TRBJ2-6; V gene: TRBV10-3; clone size: -; D gene: -; CDR3 protein: CAIRQGGLSGANVLTF; CDR3 DNA: TGTGCCATCAGGCAGGGGGGCCTCTCTGGGGCCAACGTCCTGACTTTC
J gene: TRBJ1-6; V gene: TRBV10-3; clone size: -; D gene: -; CDR3 protein: CAISVGGQSPLHF; CDR3 DNA: TGTGCCATCAGTGTCGGGGGGCAGTCACCCCTCCACTTT